The clone carrying this T cell receptor (beta chain) was observed a few times. The target antigen is unknown. Sequence at one end of the junction differs from germline and may be a read error. This CDR3 is built from 14 residues. Germline CDR1 SGHRS, CDR2 YFSETQ. These data belong to a study of post-analysis software for immune sequencing data. TCR beta cDNA libraries included unique molecular identifiers. Each batch of roughly 1 to 11 million T cells produced a few hundred thousand cDNA molecules. One entry per CDR3 protein results from TCRdb running MiXCR on the PCR reads. This repertoire shows a few hundred thousand distinct CDR3 sequences, around a third found once; its top ten account for around 6.1%. Points from the study as a whole: With F measure, samples from one preparation batch clustered together strongly. A few TRBV segments occurring more often in patients than controls included TRBV5-6, TRBV5-1 and TRBV20-1.

This clonotype was sampled from a girl between 2 and 17 years old with multiple sclerosis. This chain connects TRBV5-1 to TRBJ1-1; D is unresolved. Material: blood. The CDR3 DNA reads as TGCGCCAGCAACTTGCAGGCATCGAACACTGAAGCTTTCTTT. Its protein is CASNLQASNTEAFF.